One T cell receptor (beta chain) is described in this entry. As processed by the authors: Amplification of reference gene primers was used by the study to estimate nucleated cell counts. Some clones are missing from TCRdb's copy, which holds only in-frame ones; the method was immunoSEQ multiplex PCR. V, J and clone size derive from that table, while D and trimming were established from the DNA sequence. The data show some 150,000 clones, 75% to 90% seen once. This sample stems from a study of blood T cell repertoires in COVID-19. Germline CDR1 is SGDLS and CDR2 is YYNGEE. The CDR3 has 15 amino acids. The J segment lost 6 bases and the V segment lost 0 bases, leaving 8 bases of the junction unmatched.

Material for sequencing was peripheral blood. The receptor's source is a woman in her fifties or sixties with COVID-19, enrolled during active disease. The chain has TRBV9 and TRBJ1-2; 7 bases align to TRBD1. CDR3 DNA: TGTGCCAGCAGCGTAGGGAGGGGGCGAGTTGATGGCTACACCTTC. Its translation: CASSVGRGRVDGYTF. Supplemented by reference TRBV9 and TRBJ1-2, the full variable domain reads DSGVTQTPKHLITATGQRVTLRCSPRSGDLSVYWYQQSLDQGLQFLIQYYNGEERAKGNILERFSAQQFPDLHSELNLSSLELGDSALYFCASSVGRGRVDGYTFGSGTRLTVV.